The entry that follows covers one TCR beta chain sequence. Its antigen is unidentified. 60 Vbeta and 13 Jbeta primers were used in PCR. The repertoire was sequenced with immunoSEQ multiplex PCR; TCRdb's copy has only in-frame clones and lacks some. In the table there are around 200,000 clones, just over 75% of which are singletons. CDR1 is SGHTA, CDR2 FQGTGA, per germline. The ends were cut back, 5 bases at V and 8 bases at J, with 13 bases in the middle. The CDR3 is 13 residues long. This sample stems from a study of cytomegalovirus exposure and HLA in healthy donors. Study-wide results and caveats: There were several of the most significant clusters that appeared linked to common viral pathogens in a later analysis. The number of N-insertions in an Asian-associated ancestry cluster was reportedly below the approximately 700-donor mean in a later analysis.

The chain links TRBV7-3 to TRBJ2-1; D ambiguous. The sample consisted of PBMCs. This TCR derives from a man aged 30 to 39 in good health and CMV-seronegative. CDR3 nucleotide sequence: TGTGCCAGCAGCGCGCCATTGGGCCATGAGCAGTTCTTC. Its protein product is CASSAPLGHEQFF.